The TCR beta chain described here comes from a study of T cell clonality in common variable immunodeficiency. This clone was counted many times. The CDR3 extends 3 residues past the end of the read, so its final part is completed from the germline J gene. Using immunoSEQ multiplex PCR, the repertoire was profiled, and TCRdb retains in-frame clones only, with some absent. In total the sample includes more than 55,000 clones, none of them seen once. Per germline, CDR1 SNHLY and CDR2 FYNNEI. J gave up 3 bases and V 2 bases, and 5 bases lay outside the gene matches. This CDR3 contains 16 residues. The clonotype originates from a person aged 18 to 70 in good health. The sequenced material came from peripheral blood mononuclear cells. The chain is built from TRBV2 and TRBJ2-1; 9 bases map to TRBD2. The covered CDR3 bases are TGTGCCAGCAGTGAAAGGTCTAGCGGGAACTACAATGAG. This encodes CASSERSSGNYNE. The entire CDR3 protein reads CASSERSSGNYNEQFF.